This TCR beta chain comes out of a study of response to subunit inactivated influenza vaccine. From the RT-PCR reads, TCRdb called clonotypes with MiXCR, one entry per CDR3 protein. The table lists around 570,000 distinct CDR3 sequences, 6.5% to 8% of them singletons. This CDR3 comprises 16 residues. V lost 3 bases and J lost 4; bases outside the gene matches: 5. The germline CDR1 and CDR2 sequences are KGHDR and SFDVKD. This clonotype was counted only a few times. This sample comprised PBMCs from blood, obtained about 24 months after vaccination. The V and J genes are TRBV24-1 and TRBJ2-6; 7 bases are a match to TRBD1. The clonotype was recovered from a man aged 50 to 75 who received an inactivated influenza vaccine. The CDR3 DNA sequence: TGTGCCACCAGTGATATGAACAGGGGCGGGGCCAACGTCCTGACTTTC. Its protein is CATSDMNRGGANVLTF.